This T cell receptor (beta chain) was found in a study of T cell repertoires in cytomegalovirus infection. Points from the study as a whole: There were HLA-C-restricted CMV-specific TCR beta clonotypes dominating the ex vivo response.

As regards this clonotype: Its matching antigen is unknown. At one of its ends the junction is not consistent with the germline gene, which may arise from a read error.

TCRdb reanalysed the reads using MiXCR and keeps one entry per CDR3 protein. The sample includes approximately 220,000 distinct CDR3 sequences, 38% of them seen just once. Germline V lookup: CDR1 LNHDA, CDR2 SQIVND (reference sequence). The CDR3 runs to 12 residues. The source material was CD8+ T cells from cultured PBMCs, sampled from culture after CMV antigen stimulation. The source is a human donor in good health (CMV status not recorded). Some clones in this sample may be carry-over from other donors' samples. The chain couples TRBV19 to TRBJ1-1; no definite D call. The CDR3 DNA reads TGTGCCAGTAGTATAGAGAACGCTGAAGCTTTCTTT. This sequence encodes CASSIENAEAFF.